Each of the 25 T cell receptor beta chains below was sequenced from the same sample in a study of Ad26.COV2.S vaccination and SARS-CoV-2 variants. Clones were sequenced by immunoSEQ multiplex PCR, and TCRdb holds only the in-frame ones, with some missing. The table has more than 85,000 clones, about 78% seen once. The sample was peripheral blood, taken after recovery from COVID-19. Every receptor here comes from a human donor who had recovered from COVID-19.

CDR3 protein: CASSLPRGTNTGELFF. The CDR3 nucleotides read TGTGCCAGCAGCCTCCCCCGGGGGACGAACACCGGGGAGCTGTTTTTT. V is TRBV3-1 (or the pseudogene TRBV3-2) and J is TRBJ2-2; a possible D gene is TRBD2 (6 bases). CDR3 length equals 16 residues. CDR1 and CDR2 from the germline V gene are LGHDT and YNNKEL (reference sequence). V lost 4 bases and J lost 0, with 12 bases in between.

The rearrangement joins TRBV3-1 (or the pseudogene TRBV3-2) to TRBJ2-3; TRBD2 agrees at 10 bases. The CDR3 is 16 residues long. Germline assignment: CDR1 LGHDT and CDR2 YNNKEL (reference sequence). J gave up 2 bases and V 2 bases, and 4 bases lay outside the gene matches. The CDR3, as DNA: TGTGCCAGCAGCCAAAAGAGCGGGGGGGCCACAGATACGCAGTATTTT. It yields the protein CASSQKSGGATDTQYF.

The V gene is TRBV19, the J gene TRBJ2-1, with D perhaps given as TRBD1 or TRBD2 (7 bases each). This CDR3 contains 14 residues. The V end was cut by 1 base, the J end by 7 bases, with 11 bases between. The germline V gene has CDR1 LNHDA and CDR2 SQIVND (reference sequence). CDR3 region: CASSIGRGGNEQFF. CDR3 coding DNA: TGTGCCAGTAGTATAGGCAGGGGGGGAAATGAGCAGTTCTTC.

This chain uses TRBV2 with TRBJ1-1; possibly TRBD1 for D (5 bases). The CDR3 spans 15 residues. The germline V and J ends were trimmed by 3 bases and 4 bases, with 15 bases remaining between them. Germline assignment: CDR1 SNHLY and CDR2 FYNNEI. In DNA, the CDR3 is TGTGCCAGCAGTGATGATACAGGAGTGCTCACTGAAGCTTTCTTT. Translating gives CASSDDTGVLTEAFF. The whole variable domain, remainder taken from reference TRBV2 and TRBJ1-1, is EPEVTQTPSHQVTQMGQEVILRCVPISNHLYFYWYRQILGQKVEFLVSFYNNEISEKSEIFDDQFSVERPDGSNFTLKIRSTKLEDSAMYFCASSDDTGVLTEAFFGQGTRLTVV.

This chain connects TRBV9 to TRBJ2-2; D remains ambiguous. Germline V CDR1 and CDR2: SGDLS, YYNGEE. This CDR3 has 16 amino acids. V gave up 0 bases and J gave up 6 bases, with 15 bases separating them. As DNA, the CDR3 is TGTGCCAGCAGCGTAGCTAGGGCGGTAGGAGCCGGGGAGCTGTTTTTT. This translates into CASSVARAVGAGELFF.

This chain links TRBV7-9 with TRBJ1-6; D gene uncertain. Trimming removed 2 bases from V and 6 bases from J, with 8 bases in between. Germline assignment: CDR1 SEHNR and CDR2 FQNEAQ (reference sequence). CDR3 size: 14 residues. CDR3 amino acids: CASSLQRFNSPLHF. Here the CDR3 DNA reads TGTGCCAGCAGCTTACAACGGTTTAATTCACCCCTCCACTTT.

This chain links TRBV4-2 with TRBJ2-2, with 7 bases aligning to TRBD1. Per the germline V gene, CDR1 is LGHNA and CDR2 is YNFKEQ. CDR3 length equals 16 residues. With V trimmed by 2 bases and J by 2 bases, 5 bases remained unmatched. CDR3 sequence reads: CASSQLGTANTGELFF. CDR3 sequence (DNA): TGTGCCAGCAGCCAACTAGGGACAGCCAACACCGGGGAGCTGTTTTTT.

The gene calls are TRBV7-2 and TRBJ2-5; 12 positions agree with TRBD2. V was pared by 6 bases and J by 5 bases, with 7 bases of the junction left unmatched. The CDR3 spans 15 residues. Germline values: CDR1 SGHTA, CDR2 FQGNSA. Here the CDR3 DNA reads TGTGCCAGCAGTTCTAGCGGGGGGGCCTGGGAGACCCAGTACTTC. Translation gives CASSSSGGAWETQYF.

The genes are TRBV4-2 and TRBJ1-1; D unclear. Germline V gives CDR1 LGHNA, CDR2 YNFKEQ. The CDR3 length is 12 residues. V lost 0 bases and J lost 6, with 5 bases in between. CDR3: CASSQDPPEAFF. CDR3 nucleotides: TGTGCCAGCAGCCAAGATCCCCCTGAAGCTTTCTTT.

This clone was recorded a few times. The chain uses TRBV30 and TRBJ1-5, with 10 bases identical to TRBD1. This CDR3 spans 15 amino acids. CDR1 is GTSNPN and CDR2 is SVGIG in the germline V gene (reference sequence). V gave up 3 bases and J gave up 1 base; unmatched junction bases: 3. The chain's CDR3 is CAWSRDRGSNQPQHF. The DNA for the CDR3 is TGTGCCTGGAGCCGGGACAGGGGAAGCAATCAGCCCCAGCATTTT.

The genes are TRBV14 and TRBJ1-5; D is unclear. The CDR3 has 16 amino acids. Trimming shortened V by 1 base and J by 4 bases, and 14 bases separated the two germline ends. The germline CDR1 and CDR2 sequences are SGHDN and FVKESK. Here the CDR3 reads CASSQGPGSLNQPQHF. The CDR3 DNA sequence: TGTGCCAGCAGCCAAGGCCCGGGGTCGCTTAATCAGCCCCAGCATTTT.

This clone was seen a single time. The J gene is TRBJ1-2, the V gene TRBV14; TRBD1 is a possible D gene (6 bases). This CDR3 is 13 amino acids long. Trimming cost V 4 bases and J 6 bases, with 12 bases left between them. CDR1 is SGHDN, CDR2 FVKESK, per germline. The CDR3 sequence: CASSPPGEDGYTF. The CDR3 DNA sequence: TGTGCCAGCAGCCCGCCAGGGGAAGATGGCTACACCTTC.

This clone was seen only once. The chain joins TRBV6-2 or TRBV6-3 to TRBJ2-1; TRBD2 is a possible D gene (6 bases). V was trimmed by 5 bases and J by 12 bases, leaving 17 bases between them. Germline V gene data show CDR1 as MNHEY and CDR2 as SVGEGT. The CDR3 has 13 amino acids. CDR3 protein: CASSVNAGLWQFF. The CDR3 nucleotides read TGTGCCAGCAGTGTAAACGCGGGGTTATGGCAGTTCTTC.

The rearrangement links TRBV14 to TRBJ2-6; the D gene is possibly TRBD1 (6 bases). The V end lost 3 bases, the J end lost 0 bases, and 15 bases lay between the germline ends. This CDR3 region has 18 residues. CDR1 and CDR2 (germline): SGHDN, FVKESK. In DNA form, the CDR3 reads TGTGCCAGCAGCCAGACAGGATCCATGATCTCTGGGGCCAACGTCCTGACTTTC. Protein product: CASSQTGSMISGANVLTF.

The chain links TRBV7-9 to TRBJ1-2; TRBD1 matches at 7 bases. Germline CDR1 and CDR2: SEHNR and FQNEAQ (reference sequence). V shed 1 base, J shed 8 bases, and the junction held 16 bases outside the gene matches. The CDR3 is made up of 17 amino acids. The CDR3 spells CASSLVTPGTARGGYTF. The DNA for the CDR3 is TGTGCCAGCAGCTTAGTCACTCCCGGGACAGCGAGAGGGGGCTACACCTTC.

The chain recombines TRBV9 with TRBJ2-1; 11 bases agree with TRBD1. Germline-derived CDR1 and CDR2 are SGDLS and YYNGEE. V lost 3 bases to trimming and J lost 8 bases; unmatched junction nucleotides: 13. The CDR3 is 17 residues long. The CDR3 DNA sequence: TGTGCCAGCAGCGGTAGGGATGCCGGGACAGGGGGATATGAGCAGTTCTTC. This codes for CASSGRDAGTGGYEQFF.

V is TRBV5-4 and J is TRBJ2-3, with 7 bases matching TRBD2. V lost 5 bases to trimming and J lost 4 bases; unmatched junction nucleotides: 10. CDR1 is SGHNT and CDR2 is YYREEE in the germline V gene (reference sequence). This CDR3 contains 15 residues. The CDR3 spells CASSNWGGVADTQYF. The CDR3 DNA reads TGTGCCAGCAGTAATTGGGGGGGGGTGGCAGATACGCAGTATTTT.

The sample holds one count of this clone. The chain is built from TRBV4-1 and TRBJ2-7, with 8 positions matching TRBD1. The CDR3 is 14 residues long. The V gene end was trimmed by 4 bases and the J gene end by 4 bases; junction bases not matched to a gene: 6. CDR1 MGHRA and CDR2 YSYEKL come from the germline V gene. This CDR3 is CASSLRTGLYEQYF. The DNA of the CDR3 is TGCGCCAGCAGCCTTCGGACAGGGCTATACGAGCAGTACTTC.

The chain recombines TRBV18 with TRBJ1-1; D unclear. The V and J ends lost 5 bases and 0 bases respectively, with 13 bases between them. In germline, CDR1 is KGHSH, CDR2 LQKENI. The CDR3 sequence is 15 residues long. In DNA, the CDR3 is TGTGCCAGCTCATTGGGGAGCGAAATGAACACTGAAGCTTTCTTT. Amino acid sequence: CASSLGSEMNTEAFF.

This clone was seen a few times. The chain has TRBV29-1 and TRBJ2-2; D call uncertain. The CDR3 length is 14 residues. The germline V gene has CDR1 SQVTM and CDR2 ANQGSEA. V was pared by 7 bases and J by 6 bases, with 18 bases between. The CDR3 loop reads CSAIKSLDAGELFF. The CDR3 nucleotides are TGCAGCGCCATAAAATCCCTGGACGCCGGGGAGCTGTTTTTT.

V is TRBV15 and J is TRBJ2-5; TRBD1 might be the D (6 bases). CDR1 LNHNV and CDR2 YYDKDF come from the germline V gene (reference sequence). The CDR3 has 15 residues. V gave up 2 bases and J gave up 4 bases, with 14 bases separating them. This chain's CDR3 is CATSRRTQGGETQYF. CDR3 DNA sequence: TGTGCCACCAGCAGACGGACACAAGGGGGAGAGACCCAGTACTTC.

The J gene is TRBJ2-5, the V gene TRBV4-3, with TRBD2 matching over 12 bases. Losses at the gene ends were 4 bases for V and 5 bases for J; bases not matched to a gene: 17. Germline-derived CDR1 and CDR2 are LGHNA and YSLEER. The CDR3 covers 19 residues. The DNA for the CDR3 is TGCGCCAGCAGCCCGAGCCGGACTAGCGGGGCTACTTTATGGGAGACCCAGTACTTC. This encodes CASSPSRTSGATLWETQYF.

This clone was counted a few times. The chain joins TRBV7-6 to TRBJ2-7; D not certain. Trimming took 5 bases from V and 0 from J, leaving 8 bases between them. Per germline, CDR1 SGHVS and CDR2 FNYEAQ. There are 13 residues in the CDR3. CDR3 in DNA: TGTGCCAGCAGCCGTTTGTACTCCTACGAGCAGTACTTC. Its protein product is CASSRLYSYEQYF.

This clone has just a few counts. The chain recombines TRBV27 with TRBJ1-2; 10 nucleotides match TRBD1. V lost 6 bases to trimming and J lost 4 bases; unmatched junction nucleotides: 8. CDR3 length: 15 residues. Germline loops: CDR1 MNHEY, CDR2 SMNVEV (reference sequence). The CDR3 coding sequence is TGTGCCAGCAGCCGGGTGGGACAGGGGTCCTATGGCTACACCTTC. It translates to CASSRVGQGSYGYTF.

With regard to this clone: Other DNA variants within this sample encode the same CDR3. This chain connects TRBV3-1 (or the pseudogene TRBV3-2) to TRBJ2-5; D ambiguous. V dropped 1 base and J dropped 9 bases, with 18 bases sitting between them. This CDR3 spans 15 amino acids. CDR1 LGHDT and CDR2 YNNKEL come from the germline V gene (reference sequence). In DNA, the CDR3 is TGTGCCAGCAGCCAAGGGGTGGGTCCTTCGGTGGCCCAGTACTTC. It yields the protein CASSQGVGPSVAQYF.